This T cell receptor beta chain comes out of a study of cytomegalovirus exposure and HLA in healthy donors. Per germline, CDR1 MNHEY and CDR2 SVGAGI. Trimming pared 11 bases from V and 2 bases from J, leaving 12 bases between. The CDR3 consists of 13 residues. PCR employed 60 Vbeta and 13 Jbeta primers. Assay: immunoSEQ multiplex PCR; the TCRdb copy retains only in-frame clones and omits some. The table for this sample gives more than 75,000 clones. The sequenced material came from PBMCs. The source of this sequence is a man between 45 and 60 years old in good health and CMV-seropositive. This rearrangement joins TRBV6-5 to TRBJ2-2; D gene ambiguous. CDR3 sequence: CAALGGNTGELFF. The CDR3 nucleotides read TGTGCCGCCCTCGGCGGTAACACCGGGGAGCTGTTTTTT.